The 14 T cell receptor beta chains presented below share a single source sample, sequenced in a study of cytotoxic CD8 clonotypes in ibrutinib-treated CLL. The data were produced by immunoSEQ multiplex PCR, yet TCRdb's version contains in-frame clones alone and is incomplete. Among 6,200 or so clones listed, 60% to 80% were seen once. The specimen comprised PBMCs, sampled before ibrutinib treatment. These receptors all stem from a human donor with chronic lymphocytic leukemia.

The V and J genes are TRBV7-3 and TRBJ1-2; D not certain. The germline V gene encodes CDR1 SGHTA and CDR2 FQGTGA. This CDR3 has 16 amino acids. V lost 8 bases and J 4 bases, leaving 23 bases between the germline ends. Here the CDR3 DNA reads TGTGCCAGCGGAACGTGGTTACCGACCCGTGGCTATGGCTACACCTTC. Encoded protein: CASGTWLPTRGYGYTF.

The sample holds a few counts of this clone. The chain is built from TRBV5-1 and TRBJ2-7; unclear D gene. This CDR3 is 13 amino acids long. Germline loops: CDR1 SGHRS, CDR2 YFSETQ. V was pared by 0 bases and J by 6 bases, with 10 bases between. This CDR3 is CASSLVGRPEQYF. The DNA of the CDR3 is TGCGCCAGCAGCTTGGTGGGCAGGCCCGAGCAGTACTTC.

The rearrangement links TRBV5-6 to TRBJ1-2; the match to TRBD1 covers 7 bases. The CDR3 is 13 amino acids. V was pared by 4 bases and J by 3 bases, with 3 bases of the junction left unmatched. Germline values: CDR1 SGHDT, CDR2 YYEEEE. The CDR3 reads CASSARGYYGYTF. CDR3 nucleotides: TGTGCCAGCAGCGCCAGGGGGTACTATGGCTACACCTTC.

The chain links TRBV6-1 to TRBJ1-5; unclear D gene. Germline V gene data show CDR1 as MNHNS and CDR2 as SASEGT. The CDR3 totals 15 residues. Trimming pared 3 bases from V and 0 bases from J, leaving 9 bases between. This CDR3 is CASSDGEYSNQPQHF. The CDR3 DNA reads as TGTGCCAGCAGTGACGGGGAATATAGCAATCAGCCCCAGCATTTT.

In its sample, this clone was seen a few times. The chain's CDR3 is CASSPLQAGRGEKLFF. The CDR3 region has the DNA TGTGCCAGCAGTCCCCTCCAGGCGGGGAGGGGTGAAAAACTGTTTTTT. V is TRBV28 and J is TRBJ1-4, with D tentatively TRBD1 (5 bases). Trimming took 5 bases from V and 7 from J, leaving 20 bases between them. The CDR3 is 16 amino acids. Germline CDR1 reads MDHEN; CDR2 reads SYDVKM.

This clone showed up just a few times. The chain combines TRBV19 with TRBJ2-1; D unresolved. This CDR3 is 13 amino acids long. V lost 1 base to trimming and J lost 9 bases, with 10 bases between them. Germline CDR1 LNHDA, CDR2 SQIVND (reference sequence). The CDR3 DNA follows: TGTGCCAGTAGTATAGGGCACAGTATTGAGCAGTTCTTC. Protein: CASSIGHSIEQFF.

This chain links TRBV27 with TRBJ2-7, with TRBD2 as a possible D gene (6 bases). The germline V gene encodes CDR1 MNHEY and CDR2 SMNVEV (reference sequence). This CDR3 spans 14 amino acids. V lost 6 bases to trimming and J lost 5 bases, with 17 bases between them. CDR3 amino acids: CASRTRLWRDEQYF. The CDR3 bases are TGTGCCAGCAGAACCCGACTCTGGAGGGACGAGCAGTACTTC.

V usage is TRBV28 and J usage is TRBJ2-1; TRBD2 aligns across 7 bases. The CDR3 sequence is 12 residues long. The germline CDR1 and CDR2 sequences are MDHEN and SYDVKM. With 5 bases clipped from V and 8 bases from J, the junction kept 3 bases outside the gene matches. The CDR3 DNA reads as TGTGCCAGCAGTATACTAGCGTATGAGCAGTTCTTC. Translating it yields CASSILAYEQFF. Supplemented by reference TRBV28 and TRBJ2-1, the full variable domain reads DVKVTQSSRYLVKRTGEKVFLECVQDMDHENMFWYRQDPGLGLRLIYFSYDVKMKEKGDIPEGYSVSREKKERFSLILESASTNQTSMYLCASSILAYEQFFGPGTRLTVL.

The gene calls are TRBV4-1 and TRBJ2-5; 9 nucleotides match TRBD2. The germline gives CDR1 MGHRA, CDR2 YSYEKL. There are 15 residues in the CDR3. Trimming at V came to 8 bases and at J to 4 bases, leaving 11 bases not matched to a gene. Written as DNA, the CDR3 is TGCGCCAGCCAGGCTAGCGGGATAGGTCGAGAGACCCAGTACTTC. This sequence encodes CASQASGIGRETQYF.

V and J are TRBV19 and TRBJ2-7, with D perhaps matching TRBD2 (5 bases). The V end lost 4 bases, the J end lost 7 bases, and 11 bases lay between the germline ends. The CDR3 is made up of 12 amino acids. Germline CDR1 reads LNHDA; CDR2 reads SQIVND (reference sequence). In DNA, the CDR3 is TGTGCCAGTAGTAAAACCGGCGGGGAGCAGTACTTC. This codes for CASSKTGGEQYF.

CDR3 protein: CASSLMGGGAYNEQFF. The CDR3 DNA is TGTGCCAGCAGTTTAATGGGCGGGGGGGCTTACAATGAGCAGTTCTTC. The chain has TRBV27 and TRBJ2-1, with 9 bases lining up with TRBD2. Unmatched junction bases numbered 6, after V lost 2 bases and J lost 4 bases. The CDR3 is 16 amino acids. CDR1 is MNHEY, CDR2 SMNVEV, per germline (reference sequence).

The chain employs TRBV5-1 and TRBJ2-2, with a tentative D call TRBD1 (5 bases). V shed 0 bases and J shed 3 bases, with 12 bases lying between them. The CDR3 has 16 amino acids. Germline-derived CDR1 and CDR2 are SGHRS and YFSETQ. The CDR3 here is CASSLADRTDTGELFF. DNA for the CDR3: TGCGCCAGCAGCTTGGCCGACAGAACAGACACCGGGGAGCTGTTTTTT.

The V call is TRBV5-6, the J call TRBJ1-1; TRBD1 might be the D (5 bases). Germline V gene sequence: CDR1 SGHDT, CDR2 YYEEEE. The CDR3 contains 12 residues. V lost 3 bases and J lost 5, with 8 bases in between. For the CDR3, the DNA is TGTGCCAGCAGCTATGGGGGGACTGAAGCTTTCTTT. It translates to CASSYGGTEAFF. The whole variable domain, remainder taken from reference TRBV5-6 and TRBJ1-1, is DAGVTQSPTHLIKTRGQQVTLRCSPKSGHDTVSWYQQALGQGPQFIFQYYEEEERQRGNFPDRFSGHQFPNYSSELNVNALLLGDSALYLCASSYGGTEAFFGQGTRLTVV.

The gene calls are TRBV5-6 and TRBJ2-1; TRBD1 might be the D (6 bases). Germline values: CDR1 SGHDT, CDR2 YYEEEE. Trimming removed 3 bases from V and 3 bases from J, with 19 bases in between. The CDR3 spans 17 residues. The CDR3 sequence is CASSWWGTGLLYNEQFF. The DNA of the CDR3 is TGTGCCAGCAGCTGGTGGGGTACAGGGTTACTCTACAATGAGCAGTTCTTC.